This T cell receptor beta chain was obtained from a study of identical twins. A template switching step contributed a universal primer site, while unique molecular identifiers were present in the cDNA. Using its own MiXCR run on the 5' RACE reads, TCRdb lists one record per CDR3 protein. Of 500,000 or so distinct CDR3 sequences in the sample, around 20% were seen once. This CDR3 is 16 amino acids long. Germline loops: CDR1 SGHDT, CDR2 YYEEEE. V gave up 0 bases and J gave up 0 bases, with 11 bases separating them. All donors were healthy Caucasians. This clonotype was detected only a few times. This same sample was also taken into another study, of T cells expressing NK-cell markers. As reported in that work: Sorted CD3+CD56-NKG2C+, CD3+CD56+NKG2C- and CD3+CD56+NKG2C+ T cells were the source of the TCR beta repertoires. Among the eight sequenced donors, seven tested HCMV-seropositive and one tested seronegative.

The receptor was derived from a woman aged 18-29 years in good health. Sample: CD4+ T cells sorted from blood. V and J are TRBV5-6 and TRBJ2-3; D ambiguous. As DNA, the CDR3 is TGTGCCAGCAGCTTGGGGGCGGAGCCTAGCACAGATACGCAGTATTTT. Amino acids: CASSLGAEPSTDTQYF.